The clone carrying this T cell receptor (beta chain) has a handful of counts. Antigen: not known. The iRepertoire nested amplicon-rescue multiplex PCR amplified TCR alpha and beta CDR3s from RNA. TCRdb processed the multiplex PCR reads anew with MiXCR; each CDR3 protein has one entry. This table holds 100,000 to 150,000 distinct CDR3 sequences, approximately 26% found once. The data belong to a study of glioma-infiltrating T cells. The CDR3 contains 11 residues. Germline V gene data show CDR1 as MGHRA and CDR2 as YSYEKL. V lost 1 base and J 10 bases, leaving 6 bases between the germline ends. Study-level points and caveats: Non-neoplastic patients had below-expected tissue-blood divergence, while all gliomas exceeded expectation. CDR3 overlap between tissue and blood was very small.

The material sequenced was glioma tissue, nonneoplastic brain tissue, or PBMCs (not recorded which). This clonotype was obtained from a human donor with low-grade glioma or glioblastoma, undergoing nonglioma brain surgery, or in good health (not recorded which). This chain connects TRBV4-1 to TRBJ2-3, with D hard to call. The CDR3 DNA reads TGCGCCAGCAGCCAAGGAAGGGCGCAGTATTTT. The encoded protein is CASSQGRAQYF.